These 7 T cell receptor beta chains were all obtained from the same sample, sequenced in a study of Ad26.COV2.S vaccination and SARS-CoV-2 variants (dated by TCRdb to about 2021). The library was generated by the immunoSEQ multiplex PCR assay. The source is immuneACCESS, and TCRdb retained only in-frame sequences with V and J called. Part of the clones is not carried over; for the studies checked, unresolved V genes explain less than half of this, and the remainder is unexplained. The sample profile shows about 480,000 clones; around nine tenths of them were found once. The ten biggest clones cover roughly 13% of the sample. The sample's treatment or condition label is to be understood as: about 20 received Ad26.COV2.S at low or high dose, single or two shots; five or six received placebo; per-sample allocation not given. Repertoires of vaccine and placebo recipients were sequenced from samples collected on day 63 after the first injection.

This sample comprised peripheral blood, obtained in a trial of Ad26.COV2.S vaccine versus placebo. The receptors shown here come from a person aged 18 to 59 who received the Ad26.COV2.S COVID-19 vaccine or a placebo.

This clone has just one count. The V gene is TRBV6-1, the J gene TRBJ2-5, with TRBD2 as a possible D gene (5 bases). V dropped 1 base and J dropped 1 base, with 10 bases sitting between them. CDR3 length: 15 amino acids. Germline V gene lookup returns CDR1 MNHNS and CDR2 SASEGT. The CDR3 is CASSEDVGAQETQYF. CDR3 bases: TGTGCCAGCAGTGAAGATGTGGGAGCCCAAGAGACCCAGTACTTC.

The chain links TRBV3-1 (or the pseudogene TRBV3-2) to TRBJ2-7; 9 bases align to TRBD1. Germline CDR1 is LGHDT and CDR2 is YNNKEL (reference sequence). Germline trimming cut 3 bases from V and 3 bases from J; bases unmatched to any gene: 3. The CDR3 is 14 residues long. CDR3 sequence reads: CASSQGTGSYEQYF. The CDR3 DNA follows: TGTGCCAGCAGCCAGGGGACAGGGAGCTACGAGCAGTACTTC.

The V gene is TRBV6-5, the J gene TRBJ1-2; 8 bases map to TRBD1. J lost 6 bases, V lost 6 bases, and 6 bases had no gene match. The germline V gene has CDR1 MNHEY and CDR2 SVGAGI. The CDR3 runs 13 residues. The CDR3 protein is CASRPTGEDGYTF. CDR3 bases: TGTGCCAGCAGACCGACAGGGGAAGATGGCTACACCTTC.

CDR3 sequence: CASSLALRDNEQFF. The CDR3 nucleotides read TGCGCCAGCAGCTTGGCCCTCAGGGACAATGAGCAGTTCTTC. This chain uses TRBV5-1 with TRBJ2-1, with TRBD1 as a possible D gene (5 bases). This CDR3 is 14 amino acids long. Trimming shortened V by 0 bases and J by 5 bases, and 9 bases separated the two germline ends. Germline CDR1 is SGHRS and CDR2 is YFSETQ.

This CDR3 is CASSLATHRGAAFF. CDR3 nucleotide sequence: TGTGCCAGCAGCTTAGCCACACACAGGGGCGCGGCTTTCTTT. The chain employs TRBV11-2 and TRBJ1-1; 7 bases fit TRBD1. With 1 base clipped from V and 11 bases from J, the junction kept 10 bases outside the gene matches. Germline CDR1 SGHAT, CDR2 FQNNGV. The CDR3 is 14 residues long.

This CDR3 is CASSNPGVGPRGQEQFF. CDR3 nucleotides: TGTGCCAGCAGCAACCCGGGGGTGGGCCCTAGGGGCCAAGAGCAGTTCTTC. The V gene is TRBV5-4, the J gene TRBJ2-1, with D maybe TRBD2 (6 bases). The CDR3 has 17 amino acids. Germline loops: CDR1 SGHNT, CDR2 YYREEE (reference sequence). Trimming took 4 bases from V and 10 from J, leaving 27 bases between them.

This chain links TRBV3-1 (or the pseudogene TRBV3-2) with TRBJ2-1, with D maybe TRBD1 (5 bases). Trimming pared 0 bases from V and 6 bases from J, leaving 18 bases between. The CDR3 runs 17 residues. Germline CDR1 is LGHDT and CDR2 is YNNKEL (reference sequence). The chain's CDR3 is CASSQDRSLTGCNEQFF. For the CDR3, the DNA is TGTGCCAGCAGCCAAGATCGGTCTCTTACAGGCTGCAATGAGCAGTTCTTC.